The clone carrying this TCR beta chain was seen only a few times. What it binds is not known. The sample belongs to a study of early T cells in non-severe SARS-CoV-2 infection. In the study overall: Whole-blood bulk RNA, unsorted, was sequenced, and chains were unpaired. Whole-study results and caveats: VDJdb matching skewed toward anti-spike CD8 responses, missing private and CD4 specificities.

Attached unique molecular identifiers marked individual cDNA molecules. MiXCR was run by TCRdb on the 5' RACE reads, yielding one entry per CDR3 protein. The sample lists 100,000 or so distinct CDR3 sequences, roughly 14% occurring once. This CDR3 spans 16 amino acids. V was shortened by 2 bases and J by 1 base, with 15 bases between the two germline ends. The germline V gene has CDR1 SEHNR and CDR2 FQNEAQ (reference sequence). This clonotype was obtained from an adult who was a healthcare worker with PCR-confirmed SARS-CoV-2 infection or an uninfected control (not recorded which). The J gene is TRBJ2-7, the V gene TRBV7-9, with D uncertain. The sample consisted of whole blood. CDR3 in DNA: TGTGCCAGCAGCTTATTTGGAAGGGAATCGTCCTACGAGCAGTACTTC. Amino acids: CASSLFGRESSYEQYF.